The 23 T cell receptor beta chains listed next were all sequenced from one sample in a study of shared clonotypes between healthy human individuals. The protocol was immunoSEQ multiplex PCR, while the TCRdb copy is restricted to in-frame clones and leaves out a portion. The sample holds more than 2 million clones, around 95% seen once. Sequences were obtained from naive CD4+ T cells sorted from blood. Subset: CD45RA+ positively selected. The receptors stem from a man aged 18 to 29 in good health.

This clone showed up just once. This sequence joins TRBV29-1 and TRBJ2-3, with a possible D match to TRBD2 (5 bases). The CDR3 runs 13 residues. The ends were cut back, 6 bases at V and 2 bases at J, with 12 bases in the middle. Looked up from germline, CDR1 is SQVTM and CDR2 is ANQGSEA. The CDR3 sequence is CSVPRGLTDTQYF. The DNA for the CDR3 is TGCAGCGTCCCCCGCGGGCTCACAGATACGCAGTATTTT.

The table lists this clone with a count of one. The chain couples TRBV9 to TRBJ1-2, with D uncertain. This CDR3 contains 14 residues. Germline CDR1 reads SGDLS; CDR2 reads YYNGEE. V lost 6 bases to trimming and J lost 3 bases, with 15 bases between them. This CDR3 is CASNPRGVDYGYTF. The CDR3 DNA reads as TGTGCCAGCAACCCTCGGGGTGTGGACTATGGCTACACCTTC. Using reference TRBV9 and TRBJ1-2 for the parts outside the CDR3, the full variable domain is DSGVTQTPKHLITATGQRVTLRCSPRSGDLSVYWYQQSLDQGLQFLIQYYNGEERAKGNILERFSAQQFPDLHSELNLSSLELGDSALYFCASNPRGVDYGYTFGSGTRLTVV.

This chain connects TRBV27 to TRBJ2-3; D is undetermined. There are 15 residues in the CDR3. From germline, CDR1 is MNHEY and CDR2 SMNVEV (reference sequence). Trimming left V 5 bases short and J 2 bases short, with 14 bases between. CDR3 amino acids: CASSGWTTATDTQYF. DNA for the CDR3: TGTGCCAGCAGTGGGTGGACGACGGCCACAGATACGCAGTATTTT.

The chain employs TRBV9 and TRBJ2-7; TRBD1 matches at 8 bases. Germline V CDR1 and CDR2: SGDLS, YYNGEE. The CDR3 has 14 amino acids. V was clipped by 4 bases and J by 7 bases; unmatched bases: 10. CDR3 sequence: CASSRQGILGEQYF. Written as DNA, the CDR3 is TGTGCCAGCAGCCGACAGGGGATTCTCGGAGAGCAGTACTTC.

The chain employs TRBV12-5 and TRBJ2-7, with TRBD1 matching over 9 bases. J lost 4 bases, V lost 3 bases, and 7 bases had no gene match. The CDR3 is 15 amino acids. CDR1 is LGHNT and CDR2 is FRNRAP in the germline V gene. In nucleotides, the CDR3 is TGTGCTAGTGGTTTATCTGGACAGGGGACTTACGAGCAGTACTTC. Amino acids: CASGLSGQGTYEQYF.

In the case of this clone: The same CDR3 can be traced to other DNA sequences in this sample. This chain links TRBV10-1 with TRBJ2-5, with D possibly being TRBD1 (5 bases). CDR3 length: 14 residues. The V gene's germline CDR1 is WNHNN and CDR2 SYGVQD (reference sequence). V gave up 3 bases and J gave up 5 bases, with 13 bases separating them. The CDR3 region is CASSDPGPQETQYF. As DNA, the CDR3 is TGCGCCAGCAGTGACCCAGGGCCCCAGGAGACCCAGTACTTC.

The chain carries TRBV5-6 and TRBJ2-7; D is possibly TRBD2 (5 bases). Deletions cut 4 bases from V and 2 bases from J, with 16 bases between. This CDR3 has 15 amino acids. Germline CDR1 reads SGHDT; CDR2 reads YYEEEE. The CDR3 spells CASSRDFRAAYEQYF. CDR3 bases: TGTGCCAGCAGCCGGGATTTTCGGGCAGCCTACGAGCAGTACTTC.

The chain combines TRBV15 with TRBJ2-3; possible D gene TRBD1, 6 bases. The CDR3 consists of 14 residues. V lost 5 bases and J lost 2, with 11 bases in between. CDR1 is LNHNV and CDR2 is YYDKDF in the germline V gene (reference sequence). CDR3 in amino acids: CATSLTGHTDTQYF. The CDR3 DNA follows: TGTGCCACCAGCCTAACAGGGCACACAGATACGCAGTATTTT.

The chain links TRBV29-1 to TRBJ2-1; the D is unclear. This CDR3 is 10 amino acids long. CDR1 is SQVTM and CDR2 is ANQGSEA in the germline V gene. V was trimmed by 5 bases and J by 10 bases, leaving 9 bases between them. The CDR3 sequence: CSVKVGEQFF. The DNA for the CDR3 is TGCAGCGTTAAAGTGGGGGAGCAGTTCTTC.

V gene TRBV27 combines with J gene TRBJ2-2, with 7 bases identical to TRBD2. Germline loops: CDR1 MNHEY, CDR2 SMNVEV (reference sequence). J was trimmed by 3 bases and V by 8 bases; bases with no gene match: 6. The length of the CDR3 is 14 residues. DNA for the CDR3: TGTGCCAGCGGCCGACTAGCAGACACCGGGGAGCTGTTTTTT. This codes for CASGRLADTGELFF.

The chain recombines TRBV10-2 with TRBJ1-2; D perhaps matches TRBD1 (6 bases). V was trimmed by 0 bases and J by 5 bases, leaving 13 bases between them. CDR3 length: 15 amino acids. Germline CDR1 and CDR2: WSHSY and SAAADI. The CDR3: CASSESVQGSYGYTF. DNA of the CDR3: TGCGCCAGCAGTGAGTCTGTACAGGGATCATATGGCTACACCTTC.

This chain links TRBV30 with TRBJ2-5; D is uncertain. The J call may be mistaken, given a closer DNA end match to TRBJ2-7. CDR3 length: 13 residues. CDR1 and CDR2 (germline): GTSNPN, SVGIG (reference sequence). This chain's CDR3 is CAWTGGLVYEQYF. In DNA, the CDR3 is TGTGCCTGGACCGGTGGCTTAGTATACGAGCAGTACTTC.

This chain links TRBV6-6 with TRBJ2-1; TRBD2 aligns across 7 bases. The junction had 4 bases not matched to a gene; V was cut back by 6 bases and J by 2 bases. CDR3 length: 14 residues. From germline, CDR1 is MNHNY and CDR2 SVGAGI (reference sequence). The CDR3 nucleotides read TGTGCCAGCAGCCCCGCGGGGGCCTACAATGAGCAGTTCTTC. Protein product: CASSPAGAYNEQFF.

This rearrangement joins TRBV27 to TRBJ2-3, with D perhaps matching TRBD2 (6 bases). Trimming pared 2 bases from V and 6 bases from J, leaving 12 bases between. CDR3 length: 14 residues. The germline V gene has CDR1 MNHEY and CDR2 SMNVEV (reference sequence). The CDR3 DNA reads TGTGCCAGCAGTTTAGGCGGGGAGCGGGATACGCAGTATTTT. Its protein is CASSLGGERDTQYF.

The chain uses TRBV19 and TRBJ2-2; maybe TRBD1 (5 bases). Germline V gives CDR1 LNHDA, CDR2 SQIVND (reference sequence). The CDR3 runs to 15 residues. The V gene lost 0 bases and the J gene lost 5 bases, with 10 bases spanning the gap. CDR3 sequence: CASSIDRAGTGELFF. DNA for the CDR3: TGTGCCAGTAGTATAGACAGGGCAGGGACCGGGGAGCTGTTTTTT.

The CDR3 is CASIPSGTINTEAFF. DNA of the CDR3: TGTGCCAGCATCCCCTCCGGGACAATAAACACTGAAGCTTTCTTT. The chain is built from TRBV6-5 and TRBJ1-1; maybe TRBD1 (6 bases). Per the germline V gene, CDR1 is MNHEY and CDR2 is SVGAGI. This CDR3 region has 15 residues. With 7 bases removed from V and 2 bases from J, the gap between germline ends came to 17 bases.

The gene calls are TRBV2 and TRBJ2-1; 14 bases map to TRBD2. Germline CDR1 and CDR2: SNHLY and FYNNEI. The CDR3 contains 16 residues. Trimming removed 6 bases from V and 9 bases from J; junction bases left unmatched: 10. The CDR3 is CASSATSGRASGEQFF. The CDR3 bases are TGTGCCAGCAGCGCGACTAGCGGGAGGGCCTCAGGTGAGCAGTTCTTC. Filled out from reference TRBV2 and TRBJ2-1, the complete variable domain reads EPEVTQTPSHQVTQMGQEVILRCVPISNHLYFYWYRQILGQKVEFLVSFYNNEISEKSEIFDDQFSVERPDGSNFTLKIRSTKLEDSAMYFCASSATSGRASGEQFFGPGTRLTVL.

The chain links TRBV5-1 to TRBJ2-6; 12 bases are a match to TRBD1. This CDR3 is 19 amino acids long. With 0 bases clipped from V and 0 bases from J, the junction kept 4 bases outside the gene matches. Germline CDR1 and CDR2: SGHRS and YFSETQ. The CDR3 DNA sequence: TGCGCCAGCAGCTTGGCGGGGACAGGGGGCATCTCTGGGGCCAACGTCCTGACTTTC. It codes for CASSLAGTGGISGANVLTF.

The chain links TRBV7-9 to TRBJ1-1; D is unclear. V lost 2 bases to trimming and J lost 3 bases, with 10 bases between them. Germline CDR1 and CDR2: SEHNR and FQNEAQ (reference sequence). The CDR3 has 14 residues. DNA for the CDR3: TGTGCCAGCAGCTTATCCGGGTCCGACACTGAAGCTTTCTTT. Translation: CASSLSGSDTEAFF.

The CDR3 here is CASSGLLTGGGPDTQYF. The DNA for the CDR3 is TGTGCCAGCAGCGGACTCCTCACCGGCGGCGGCCCAGATACGCAGTATTTT. The chain joins TRBV5-4 to TRBJ2-3; D perhaps matches TRBD2 (5 bases). The CDR3 sequence is 17 residues long. V lost 4 bases and J lost 4, with 22 bases in between. The germline V gene encodes CDR1 SGHNT and CDR2 YYREEE (reference sequence).

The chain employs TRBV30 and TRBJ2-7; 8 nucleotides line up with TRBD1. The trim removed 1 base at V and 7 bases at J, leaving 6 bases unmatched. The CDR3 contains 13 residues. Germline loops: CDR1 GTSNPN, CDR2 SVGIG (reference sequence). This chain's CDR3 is CAWSGRGRREQYF. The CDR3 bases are TGTGCCTGGAGTGGCAGGGGGCGGCGTGAGCAGTACTTC.

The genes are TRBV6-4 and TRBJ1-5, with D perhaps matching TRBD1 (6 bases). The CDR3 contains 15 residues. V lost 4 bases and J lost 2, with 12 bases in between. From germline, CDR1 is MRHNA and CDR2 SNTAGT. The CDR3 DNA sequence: TGTGCCAGCAGTGTGGGGGCAGGGGGCAATCAGCCCCAGCATTTT. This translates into CASSVGAGGNQPQHF.

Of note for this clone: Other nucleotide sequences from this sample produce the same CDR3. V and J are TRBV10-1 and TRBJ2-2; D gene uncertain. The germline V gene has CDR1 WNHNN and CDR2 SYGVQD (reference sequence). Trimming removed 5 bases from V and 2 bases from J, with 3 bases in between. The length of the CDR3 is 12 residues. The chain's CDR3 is CASSRNTGELFF. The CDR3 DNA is TGCGCCAGCAGTCGAAACACCGGGGAGCTGTTTTTT.